What follows describes a single T cell receptor beta chain. V dropped 2 bases and J dropped 5 bases, with 7 bases sitting between them. The length of the CDR3 is 13 residues. Germline assignment: CDR1 MNHEY and CDR2 SMNVEV (reference sequence). The data originate from a study of technical replicates of blood from a handful of donors. The assay was immunoSEQ multiplex PCR, and TCRdb's table has in-frame clones only and misses some. The table records some 63,000 clones, 87% of them present only once. This rearrangement joins TRBV27 to TRBJ1-5; a possible D gene is TRBD1 (5 bases). The TCR was taken from a human donor in good health. Some clones in this sample may be carry-over from other donors' samples. Sequencing input: PBMCs. CDR3 sequence reads: CASSLQGDQPQHF. CDR3 nucleotides: TGTGCCAGCAGTTTACAGGGCGATCAGCCCCAGCATTTT.